A selection of T cell receptor beta chains follows, all from one sample in a study of T cell responses to AZD1222 COVID-19 vaccine. Profiling relied on immunoSEQ multiplex PCR, and the TCRdb table lists in-frame clones only, not all of them. Among approximately 50,000 clones listed, around nine tenths were seen once. The sequenced sample was peripheral blood, obtained on day 0 of AZD1222 vaccination. Receptors were obtained from an adult in good health. CDR3s include the opening cysteine and the closing phenylalanine or tryptophan. The D gene is left open where the match is weak.

v_call,d_call,j_call,cdr3_aa
TRBV27,.,TRBJ2-7,CASSLSSAYEQYF
TRBV10-3,TRBD1,TRBJ2-7,CAISESPGRGTGSYEQYF
TRBV7-3,.,TRBJ1-1,CASSSDRYTEAFF
TRBV19,.,TRBJ2-1,CASSEMDEQFF
TRBV20-1,TRBD2,TRBJ2-7,CSASRTSGSYEQYF
TRBV30,TRBD1,TRBJ1-5,CAWSGQGVQPQHF
TRBV20-1,TRBD1,TRBJ1-4,CSASGSDRRATNEKLFF
TRBV3-1/TRBV3-2,.,TRBJ1-5,CASSQGSGTEQPQHF
TRBV9,.,TRBJ1-4,CASSPRTTNEKLFF
TRBV7-9,.,TRBJ1-2,CASSYDGNYGYTF
TRBV4-2,TRBD2,TRBJ2-7,CASSPLGAAGVDEQYF
TRBV3-1/TRBV3-2,.,TRBJ1-2,CASSPQGRGYTF
TRBV12-3/TRBV12-4,.,TRBJ1-3,CASITTGGNTIYF
TRBV5-4,TRBD1,TRBJ2-7,CASSPLQGAYEQYF
TRBV14,.,TRBJ1-6,CASSPRTQNSPLHF
TRBV28,TRBD2,TRBJ2-2,CASSFSGRRGTGELFF
TRBV24-1,TRBD2,TRBJ2-1,CATSDGGRALGEQFF
TRBV5-1,.,TRBJ2-1,CASSLVQDLRGNEQFF
TRBV29-1,.,TRBJ1-2,CSVDTPSNPNGGYTF
TRBV21-1,.,TRBJ1-5,CARYQGTPDRQPQHF
TRBV4-2,.,TRBJ2-3,CASSQEPAGTTSTDTQYF
TRBV24-1,.,TRBJ1-2,CATSDLNREYGYTF
TRBV9,TRBD2,TRBJ2-6,CASSVELAGGANVLTF
TRBV14,.,TRBJ2-1,CASSLQGPNEQFF
TRBV29-1,.,TRBJ1-2,CSVDEGAPSGYTF
TRBV3-1/TRBV3-2,.,TRBJ2-7,CASSQPMGYEQYF
TRBV3-1/TRBV3-2,.,TRBJ1-2,CASSHTPGTPYGYTF
TRBV11-2,.,TRBJ1-1,CASALAVTEAFF
TRBV6-5,.,TRBJ1-5,CASGIPGRYNQPQHF
TRBV4-3,.,TRBJ1-2,CASSQEGTFHGYTF
TRBV23-1,TRBD1,TRBJ1-6,CASSLPRTGSYNSPLHF
TRBV30,.,TRBJ1-1,CAWSPLRGTSTEAFF
TRBV30,.,TRBJ1-2,CAWSVGNGYTF
TRBV5-5,TRBD2,TRBJ2-3,CASSSLRRERDTDTQYF